A selection of T cell receptor beta chains follows, all from one sample in a study of blood T cells in healthy people across ages. A single record per CDR3 protein comes from TCRdb applying MiXCR to the 5' RACE reads. The sample holds around 1.5 million distinct CDR3 sequences, about 31% seen once. The sample was blood. Receptors were obtained from a woman aged 25 to 39 in good health. Both conserved end residues are part of each CDR3. The order of the fields is D gene, J gene, clone size, V gene, CDR3 DNA, CDR3 protein. A D gene is named only where the DNA matches it firmly. Not every row has a clone size; where given, it reads once, few, many or a size class.

>NA|TRBJ2-1|few|TRBV11-2
TGTGCCAGCAGCTCAGGGCAGGCTAGCTACAATGAGCAGTTCTTC
CASSSGQASYNEQFF
>NA|TRBJ1-2|NA|TRBV20-1
TGCAGTGCCGAACAGAGAGACTATGGCTACACCTTC
CSAEQRDYGYTF
>TRBD1|TRBJ1-2|NA|TRBV27
TGTGCCAGCAGTTACACAGGGGGCGGAAACTATGGCTACACCTTC
CASSYTGGGNYGYTF
>TRBD2|TRBJ2-3|NA|TRBV20-1
TGCAGTGCTGAAAACCGACTAGCGGGAGAAGATACGCAGTATTTT
CSAENRLAGEDTQYF
>NA|TRBJ1-2|NA|TRBV28
TGTGCCAGCAGTCCCGTCCGACCCACCTATGGCTACACCTTC
CASSPVRPTYGYTF
>NA|TRBJ2-7|few|TRBV2
TGTGCCAGCAGCAACCCAACCGTCTACGAGCAGTACTTC
CASSNPTVYEQYF
>NA|TRBJ2-2|NA|TRBV13
TGTGCCTGCAGCTTAAGGGCAGGACGGCTGGAGCTGTTTTTT
CACSLRAGRLELFF
>TRBD2|TRBJ2-1|few|TRBV9
TGTGCCAGCAGCGTAGCGCGAAAAGCGGGGGAGCAGTTCTTC
CASSVARKAGEQFF
>TRBD2|TRBJ2-7|many|TRBV29-1
TGCAGCGTTGTCCCCCTAGCGGGTTCTGGGGAGCAGTACTTC
CSVVPLAGSGEQYF
>NA|TRBJ2-1|many|TRBV10-3
TGTGCCATCAGTGAGTCGATGGGGAGGCAGTTCTTC
CAISESMGRQFF
>TRBD1|TRBJ2-7|NA|TRBV30
TGTGCCTGGAGTGCGGGGGACAGGACGTCCGCCGAGCAGTACTTC
CAWSAGDRTSAEQYF
>NA|TRBJ2-3|few|TRBV6-1
TGTGCCAGCACGAGACACAGAACTAGCACAGATACGCAGTATTTT
CASTRHRTSTDTQYF
>NA|TRBJ2-5|NA|TRBV6-1
TGTGCCAGCAGTGAAGGGGGGAAGTGGATAGAGACCCAGTACTTC
CASSEGGKWIETQYF
>NA|TRBJ2-1|NA|TRBV6-6
TGTGCCAGCAGTTACCCAGGGATCGATGAGCAGTTCTTC
CASSYPGIDEQFF
>TRBD2|TRBJ2-7|many|TRBV7-2
TGTGCCAGCAGCAAACTCCCCCCGGGACTAGCGGGAGAAGAGCAGTACTTC
CASSKLPPGLAGEEQYF
>NA|TRBJ2-1|few|TRBV20-1
TGCAGTGCTAGAGCCCGAGGACAGACCCTGCGGAATGAGCAGTTCTTC
CSARARGQTLRNEQFF
>NA|TRBJ2-7|NA|TRBV5-1
TGCGCCAGCAGCCCCCTCGAGAGGGTACGTCCCTACGAGCAGTACTTC
CASSPLERVRPYEQYF
>TRBD2|TRBJ2-1|few|TRBV27
TGTGCCAGCAGTTCGTGGGGGGGAGGGGTATACAATGAGCAGTTCTTC
CASSSWGGGVYNEQFF
>NA|TRBJ2-7|NA|TRBV30
TGTGCCTTCGGAGAGTGGCGGCACTCCTACGAGCAGTACTTC
CAFGEWRHSYEQYF
>NA|TRBJ2-3|NA|TRBV5-1
TGCGCCAGCAGCTTCACAGTCACAGATACGCAGTATTTT
CASSFTVTDTQYF
>NA|TRBJ2-3|NA|TRBV7-2
TGTGCCAGCACCTCATCCGTACTGAGCACAGATACGCAGTATTTT
CASTSSVLSTDTQYF
>TRBD1|TRBJ1-2|NA|TRBV12-5
TGTGCTAGTGGTTTCTCAGGGGGCTATGGCTACACCTTC
CASGFSGGYGYTF
>TRBD1|TRBJ1-4|few|TRBV25-1
TGTGCCAGCAGTTCCTGGGACAGGTCGAATGAAAAACTGTTTTTT
CASSSWDRSNEKLFF
>NA|TRBJ1-1|NA|TRBV15
TGTGCCACCAGCAGGGAATGGACGGGGGCTGAAGCTTTCTTT
CATSREWTGAEAFF
>NA|TRBJ1-2|NA|TRBV18
TGTGCCAGCTCACTAAGCAATGTACCCGGGACAGGCTACACCTTC
CASSLSNVPGTGYTF
>TRBD2|TRBJ2-4|NA|TRBV7-6
TGTGCCAACAGCTCGGGACGGGGAGCGGGAGAGCAGTACTTC
CANSSGRGAGEQYF
>NA|TRBJ2-1|NA|TRBV20-1
TGCAGTGCCCTGTCCCGCGGGCGAGGTAATGAGCAGTTCTTC
CSALSRGRGNEQFF
>TRBD1|TRBJ1-6|NA|TRBV12-3/TRBV12-4
TGTGCCGGCAGTTTGACAGGGGGTTTGAATTCACCCCTCCACTTT
CAGSLTGGLNSPLHF
>NA|TRBJ2-5|NA|TRBV5-6
TGTGCCAGCAGCAAGGAACGGGGGGAGACCCAGTACTTC
CASSKERGETQYF
>TRBD1|TRBJ2-5|many|TRBV4-1
TGCGCCAGCAGCCAGGGGACAGTGGGACAAGAGACCCAGTACTTC
CASSQGTVGQETQYF
>TRBD2|TRBJ2-1|few|TRBV30
TGTGCCCGAACTCCAGCGGGAGGTATATACAATGAGCAGTTCTTC
CARTPAGGIYNEQFF
>TRBD1|TRBJ1-2|few|TRBV12-3/TRBV12-4
TGTGCCAGCAGTCTATGGACAGGGGGGGTCTATGGCTACACCTTC
CASSLWTGGVYGYTF
>NA|TRBJ2-3|NA|TRBV6-2/TRBV6-3
TGTGCCTGCAATTCCAGGGGAGATGGCACAGATACGCAGTATTTT
CACNSRGDGTDTQYF
>NA|TRBJ2-1|few|TRBV12-5
TGTGCTAGTGGTTTGGTAGGTTACAATGAGCAGTTCTTC
CASGLVGYNEQFF
>NA|TRBJ2-7|NA|TRBV7-9
TGTGCCAGCAGCCCAATTTACAATGAGCAGTACTTC
CASSPIYNEQYF
>NA|TRBJ2-5|NA|TRBV5-1
TGCGCCAGCAGCTTGGAAATGGCGAAGACCCAGTACTTC
CASSLEMAKTQYF
>NA|TRBJ1-4|NA|TRBV4-1
TGCGCCAGCAGCCCCAGCCGGGGTTACGGAGAAAAACGGTTTTTT
CASSPSRGYGEKRFF
>NA|TRBJ2-6|many|TRBV3-1
TGTGCCAGCAGCTCACACGGGACTGGGGCCAACGTCCTGACTTTC
CASSSHGTGANVLTF